This is a list of T cell receptor beta chains from one sample in a study of T-cell memory formation after mild COVID-19. TCRdb redid the calling of the 5' RACE reads with MiXCR, one entry per CDR3 protein. This sample has tens of thousands of distinct CDR3 sequences; approximately 25% occur once, and the top ten carry around 40%. Material for sequencing was PBMCs or a T cell subset sorted from them (not recorded which). The receptors derive from a man aged 18 to 29 who had mild COVID-19 (a few samples of this study predate the infection). Cell type and time point are not known. The CDR3 runs from the conserved cysteine through the conserved F or W. The order of the fields is D gene, clone size, J gene, V gene, CDR3 DNA, CDR3 protein. A D gene is named only where the DNA matches it firmly. Clone size is shown for a subset of rows, as once, few, many or a class of expanded clone.

d_call: -; clone_size: -; j_call: TRBJ2-2; v_call: TRBV7-9; cdr3_nt: TGTGCCAGCAGCTTGGACAGCTTGAACACCGGGGAGCTGTTTTTT; cdr3_aa: CASSLDSLNTGELFF
d_call: -; clone_size: -; j_call: TRBJ1-1; v_call: TRBV7-3; cdr3_nt: TGTGCCAGCAGCGCCAGTGAGAACACTGAAGCTTTCTTT; cdr3_aa: CASSASENTEAFF
d_call: -; clone_size: -; j_call: TRBJ1-2; v_call: TRBV5-1; cdr3_nt: TGCGCCAGCAGCCTCGGACAGCTCTATGGCTACACCTTC; cdr3_aa: CASSLGQLYGYTF
d_call: -; clone_size: -; j_call: TRBJ1-5; v_call: TRBV6-6; cdr3_nt: TGTGCCAGCAGTCCACCGGGGTATAGCAATCAGCCCCAGCATTTT; cdr3_aa: CASSPPGYSNQPQHF
d_call: TRBD1; clone_size: -; j_call: TRBJ1-1; v_call: TRBV5-4; cdr3_nt: TGTGCCAGCAGCTCAACCGACTACAGGGGGCTGAACACTGAAGCTTTCTTT; cdr3_aa: CASSSTDYRGLNTEAFF
d_call: -; clone_size: few; j_call: TRBJ2-5; v_call: TRBV9; cdr3_nt: TGTGCCAGCAGCCCCGGGGGGCGGGAGACCCAGTACTTC; cdr3_aa: CASSPGGRETQYF
d_call: -; clone_size: -; j_call: TRBJ2-3; v_call: TRBV10-3; cdr3_nt: TGTGCCATCAGTGAGTCAGCAGGGACGGGAGATACGCAGTATTTT; cdr3_aa: CAISESAGTGDTQYF
d_call: TRBD1; clone_size: -; j_call: TRBJ2-2; v_call: TRBV7-2; cdr3_nt: TGTGCCAGCAGCTTAGCCGCAGGGGGCACCGGGGAGCTGTTTTTT; cdr3_aa: CASSLAAGGTGELFF
d_call: -; clone_size: few; j_call: TRBJ2-7; v_call: TRBV6-1; cdr3_nt: TGTGCCAGCAGTGAAGCTCCCCCGCCTCTCGGTTACGAGCAGTACTTC; cdr3_aa: CASSEAPPPLGYEQYF
d_call: -; clone_size: few; j_call: TRBJ1-1; v_call: TRBV7-6; cdr3_nt: TGTGCCAGCAGCTTAGAGGCATCGAACACTGAAGCTTTCTTT; cdr3_aa: CASSLEASNTEAFF
d_call: TRBD2; clone_size: -; j_call: TRBJ2-1; v_call: TRBV7-8; cdr3_nt: TGTGCCAGCAGCTTAGCTAGCGGGGTGGGGTCGGTCTTC; cdr3_aa: CASSLASGVGSVF
d_call: -; clone_size: few; j_call: TRBJ2-3; v_call: TRBV4-1; cdr3_nt: TGCGCCAGCAGCCAAGAAGGGGGATGGGCGAACAGGGTAACAGATACGCAGTATTTT; cdr3_aa: CASSQEGGWANRVTDTQYF
d_call: -; clone_size: few; j_call: TRBJ2-6; v_call: TRBV11-2; cdr3_nt: TGTGCCAGCAGCTTGAGCTCTGGGGCCAACGTCCTGACTTTC; cdr3_aa: CASSLSSGANVLTF
d_call: TRBD2; clone_size: -; j_call: TRBJ2-3; v_call: TRBV27; cdr3_nt: TGTGCCAGCCGATTGAGCGGGGGTGATACGCAGTATTTT; cdr3_aa: CASRLSGGDTQYF
d_call: -; clone_size: -; j_call: TRBJ2-3; v_call: TRBV5-1; cdr3_nt: TGCGCCAGCAGCTTGGTGCGGGGCCTAGGGGGAACAGATACGCAGTATTTT; cdr3_aa: CASSLVRGLGGTDTQYF
d_call: TRBD1; clone_size: -; j_call: TRBJ2-1; v_call: TRBV7-9; cdr3_nt: TGTGCCAGCAGCCGGACAGGGGCTTACAATGAGCAGTTCTTC; cdr3_aa: CASSRTGAYNEQFF
d_call: -; clone_size: -; j_call: TRBJ1-5; v_call: TRBV25-1; cdr3_nt: TGTGCCAGAGGGACTGATTGTCAGCCCCAGCATTTT; cdr3_aa: CARGTDCQPQHF
d_call: -; clone_size: -; j_call: TRBJ1-2; v_call: TRBV6-5; cdr3_nt: TGTGCCAGCAGTTACAGTGCACGGGATGGCTACACCTTC; cdr3_aa: CASSYSARDGYTF
d_call: TRBD1; clone_size: few; j_call: TRBJ1-2; v_call: TRBV9; cdr3_nt: TGTGCCAGCGCCGGGGACAGGGACTCTAACTATGGCTACACCTTC; cdr3_aa: CASAGDRDSNYGYTF
d_call: -; clone_size: -; j_call: TRBJ1-2; v_call: TRBV7-9; cdr3_nt: TGTGCCAGCAGGCAGATCGTGCCTAACACGGCTAATGGCTACACCTTC; cdr3_aa: CASRQIVPNTANGYTF
d_call: -; clone_size: -; j_call: TRBJ1-1; v_call: TRBV18; cdr3_nt: TGTGCCAGCTCACCGGAACGGCTCAAGTGGAACACTGAAGCTTTCTTT; cdr3_aa: CASSPERLKWNTEAFF
d_call: TRBD1; clone_size: few; j_call: TRBJ2-7; v_call: TRBV10-3; cdr3_nt: TGTGCCATCAGTGACTCCCGGGACAGAGGTTCGGCAAGCTCCTACGAGCAGTACTTC; cdr3_aa: CAISDSRDRGSASSYEQYF
d_call: -; clone_size: -; j_call: TRBJ2-3; v_call: TRBV7-3; cdr3_nt: TGTGCCAGCAGCTTATGGGGGGCAGTCACAGATACGCAGTATTTT; cdr3_aa: CASSLWGAVTDTQYF
d_call: TRBD1; clone_size: -; j_call: TRBJ2-7; v_call: TRBV6-6; cdr3_nt: TGTGCCAGCAGTTGGGACAGGAGGCAGTACGAGCAGTACTTC; cdr3_aa: CASSWDRRQYEQYF
d_call: -; clone_size: -; j_call: TRBJ2-3; v_call: TRBV27; cdr3_nt: TGTGCCAGCAGTTTATTGGGAGCAGATACGCAGTATTTT; cdr3_aa: CASSLLGADTQYF
d_call: TRBD2; clone_size: -; j_call: TRBJ2-1; v_call: TRBV27; cdr3_nt: TGTGCCAGCAGCAAAGCAAGGACTAGCGGCAATGAGCAGTTCTTC; cdr3_aa: CASSKARTSGNEQFF
d_call: TRBD1; clone_size: -; j_call: TRBJ2-7; v_call: TRBV19; cdr3_nt: TGTGCCAGTAGTGCCCAGGGGGCGGCCTACGAGCAGTACTTC; cdr3_aa: CASSAQGAAYEQYF
d_call: TRBD2; clone_size: -; j_call: TRBJ2-1; v_call: TRBV3-1; cdr3_nt: TGTGCCAGCAGCCAAGGTCTAGCGGCCTACAATGAGCAGTTCTTC; cdr3_aa: CASSQGLAAYNEQFF